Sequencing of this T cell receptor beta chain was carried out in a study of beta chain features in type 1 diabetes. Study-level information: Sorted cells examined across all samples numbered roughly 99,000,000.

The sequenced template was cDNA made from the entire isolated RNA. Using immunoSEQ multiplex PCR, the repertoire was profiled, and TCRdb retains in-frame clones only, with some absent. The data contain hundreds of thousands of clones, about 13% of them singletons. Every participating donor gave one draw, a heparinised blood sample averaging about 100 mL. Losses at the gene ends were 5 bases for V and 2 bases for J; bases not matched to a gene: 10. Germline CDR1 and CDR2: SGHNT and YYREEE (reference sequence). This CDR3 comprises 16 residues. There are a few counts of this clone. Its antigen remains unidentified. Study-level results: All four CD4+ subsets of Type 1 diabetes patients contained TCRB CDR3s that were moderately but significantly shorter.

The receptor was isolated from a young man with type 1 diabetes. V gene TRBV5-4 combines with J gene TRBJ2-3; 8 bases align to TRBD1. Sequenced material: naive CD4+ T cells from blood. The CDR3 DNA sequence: TGTGCCAGCAGTTCAATATCCAGGGGGCTCACAGATACGCAGTATTTT. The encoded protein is CASSSISRGLTDTQYF.